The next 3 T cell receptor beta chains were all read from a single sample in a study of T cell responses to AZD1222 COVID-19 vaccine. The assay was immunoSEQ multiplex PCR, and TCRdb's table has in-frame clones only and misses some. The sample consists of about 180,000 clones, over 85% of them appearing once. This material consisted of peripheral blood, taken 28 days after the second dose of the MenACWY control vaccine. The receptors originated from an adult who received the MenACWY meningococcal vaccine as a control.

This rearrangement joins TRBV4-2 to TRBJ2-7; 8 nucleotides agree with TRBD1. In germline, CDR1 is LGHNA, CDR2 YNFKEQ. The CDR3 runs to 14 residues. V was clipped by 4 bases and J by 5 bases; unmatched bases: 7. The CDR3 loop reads CASSRKGQAHEQYF. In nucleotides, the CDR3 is TGTGCCAGCAGCCGGAAGGGACAGGCCCACGAGCAGTACTTC.

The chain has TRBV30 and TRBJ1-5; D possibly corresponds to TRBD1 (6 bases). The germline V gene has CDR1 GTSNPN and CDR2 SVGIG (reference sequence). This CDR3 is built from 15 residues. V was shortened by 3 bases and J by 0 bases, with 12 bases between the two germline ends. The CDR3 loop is CAWSRGGNSNQPQHF. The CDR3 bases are TGTGCCTGGAGCCGAGGGGGAAATAGCAATCAGCCCCAGCATTTT.

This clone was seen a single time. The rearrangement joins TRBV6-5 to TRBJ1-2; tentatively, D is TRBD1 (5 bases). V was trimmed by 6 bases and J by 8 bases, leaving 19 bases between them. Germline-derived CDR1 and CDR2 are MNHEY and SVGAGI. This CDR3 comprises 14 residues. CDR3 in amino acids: CASRLDGGIGGYTF. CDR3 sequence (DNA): TGTGCCAGCAGACTAGACGGGGGAATTGGGGGCTACACCTTC.